The 27 T cell receptor beta chains listed next were all sequenced from one sample in a study of spatial heterogeneity in lung cancer. Whole-study findings and limits: The number of expanded tumor alpha and beta chains correlated with mutation number.

The time point is: sample taken at primary tumor resection. No antigen is known for these receptors. From the 5' RACE reads, TCRdb called clonotypes with MiXCR, one entry per CDR3 protein. The sample holds some 9,800 distinct CDR3 sequences, around 5% seen once. Here the sequenced sample was lung tumor tissue, taken at surgery. The source of these receptors is a female donor with early-stage non-small cell lung cancer.

This clonotype was found many times. The gene calls are TRBV5-4 and TRBJ2-1; 13 bases agree with TRBD2. V lost 2 bases, J lost 8 bases, and 16 bases stayed unmatched. Germline V gene data show CDR1 as SGHNT and CDR2 as YYREEE (reference sequence). This CDR3 comprises 19 residues. The CDR3 sequence is CASSFLITTGTSGTYEQFF. CDR3 in DNA: TGTGCCAGCAGCTTTCTAATAACCACCGGGACTAGCGGGACATATGAGCAGTTCTTC.

The sample holds many counts of this clonotype. This chain connects TRBV28 to TRBJ2-3, with 13 bases fitting TRBD2. CDR1 MDHEN and CDR2 SYDVKM come from the germline V gene. V dropped 3 bases and J dropped 3; count of bases not matched to a gene: 6. The CDR3 totals 17 residues. This CDR3 reads CASSFPLAGGFTDTQYF. Here the CDR3 DNA reads TGTGCCAGCAGTTTCCCACTAGCGGGAGGGTTTACAGATACGCAGTATTTT.

This clonotype was seen a handful of times. The chain joins TRBV4-1 to TRBJ1-5; perhaps TRBD1 as D (5 bases). The V end lost 3 bases, the J end lost 2 bases, and 20 bases lay between the germline ends. Germline V lookup: CDR1 MGHRA, CDR2 YSYEKL. This CDR3 has 18 amino acids. The CDR3 here is CASSHRWTPDMGNQPQHF. DNA for the CDR3: TGCGCCAGCAGCCACCGTTGGACACCCGACATGGGCAATCAGCCCCAGCATTTT.

This clonotype has just a few counts. The chain couples TRBV20-1 to TRBJ2-2, with D possibly matching TRBD1 (5 bases). The CDR3 runs to 14 residues. From germline, CDR1 is DFQATT and CDR2 SNEGSKA (reference sequence). V was trimmed by 6 bases and J by 4 bases, leaving 15 bases between them. The CDR3 reads CSALRDSRTGELFF. The CDR3 DNA reads as TGCAGTGCCCTCCGAGACAGTCGCACCGGGGAGCTGTTTTTT.

This clonotype rates as medium-sized. The chain is built from TRBV18 and TRBJ2-5; a weak D match, TRBD1 (5 bases). CDR3 length: 14 residues. Germline lookup yields CDR1 KGHSH and CDR2 LQKENI. Trimming pared 3 bases from V and 1 base from J, leaving 9 bases between. DNA of the CDR3: TGTGCCAGCTCACCCACAGACAGCCAAGAGACCCAGTACTTC. Protein sequence: CASSPTDSQETQYF.

This clonotype is labeled medium-sized. The chain uses TRBV12-3 or TRBV12-4 and TRBJ2-7; D is uncertain. Trimming stripped 3 bases from V and 0 bases from J, with 6 bases between. This CDR3 is built from 13 residues. The CDR3: CASSLIFSYEQYF. CDR3 sequence (DNA): TGTGCCAGCAGTTTGATCTTCTCCTACGAGCAGTACTTC.

V and J are TRBV7-9 and TRBJ2-7; D unclear. Trimming pared 7 bases from V and 2 bases from J, leaving 15 bases between. Germline values: CDR1 SEHNR, CDR2 FQNEAQ (reference sequence). The CDR3 has 14 amino acids. In nucleotides, the CDR3 is TGTGCCAGCATCGCGCCCTTGTTACCCTACGAGCAGTACTTC. As protein: CASIAPLLPYEQYF.

This clonotype has ten or more counts. The chain carries TRBV12-3 or TRBV12-4 and TRBJ1-6, with TRBD1 matching 7 bases. The CDR3 covers 15 residues. The V segment lost 10 bases and the J segment 0 bases; nucleotides outside the gene matches: 6. This CDR3 is CATSGGGSYNSPLHF. Written as DNA, the CDR3 is TGTGCCACCTCAGGGGGGGGCTCCTATAATTCACCCCTCCACTTT.

This clonotype was picked up many times. This chain joins TRBV19 and TRBJ1-5; the D gene is possibly TRBD1 (5 bases). V lost 5 bases, J lost 5 bases, and 13 bases lay in between. This CDR3 contains 14 residues. Germline V gives CDR1 LNHDA, CDR2 SQIVND (reference sequence). The DNA of the CDR3 is TGTGCCAGTAGTGGATGGGGGGTTGATCAGCCCCAGCATTTT. It codes for CASSGWGVDQPQHF.

This clonotype was recorded many times. J is TRBJ1-1 and V is TRBV20-1; no firm D call. In germline, CDR1 is DFQATT, CDR2 SNEGSKA (reference sequence). The length of the CDR3 is 8 residues. This CDR3 reads CSGDEAFF. In DNA, the CDR3 is TGCAGCGGCGACGAGGCTTTCTTT.

This clonotype has just a few counts. A much larger clone differs by one base, so this may be a read error. The DNA is left out, because the CDR3 cannot be placed on it with certainty; the CDR3 is given as TCRdb lists it. CDR3 protein: CASSQDQGFGQGTRSRGYNF. V and J are TRBV3-1 and TRBJ1-2. The CDR3 is 20 amino acids in total, end residues counted. Germline V CDR1 and CDR2: LGHDT, YNNKEL (reference sequence).

V and J are TRBV20-1 and TRBJ1-1; 7 nucleotides match TRBD1. V gave up 6 bases and J gave up 7 bases; unmatched junction bases: 11. The CDR3 extends over 13 amino acids. Germline V CDR1 and CDR2: DFQATT, SNEGSKA (reference sequence). CDR3 DNA: TGCAGTGCGCCAGTACAGGGGAAAGATGAAGCTTTCTTT. Translation: CSAPVQGKDEAFF.

By frequency in the sample, this clonotype is medium-sized. The V and J genes are TRBV28 and TRBJ1-2, with D unresolved. This CDR3 has 15 amino acids. Germline V gene sequence: CDR1 MDHEN, CDR2 SYDVKM. Trimming removed 4 bases at V and 2 bases at J, with 14 bases between. The CDR3 bases are TGTGCCAGCAGTTGGCCGGACGGCTTCAACTATGGCTACACCTTC. This codes for CASSWPDGFNYGYTF.

This clonotype was detected ten times or more. This chain links TRBV3-1 with TRBJ1-1; 11 nucleotides match TRBD1. V shed 5 bases and J 7 bases; nucleotides not matched to a gene: 12. Germline loops: CDR1 LGHDT, CDR2 YNNKEL (reference sequence). This CDR3 spans 16 amino acids. CDR3 nucleotides: TGTGCCAGCAGCAAACAGGGACAGGGGGTGTTTGGTGAAGCTTTCTTT. This codes for CASSKQGQGVFGEAFF.

By share, this clonotype counts as large. This CDR3 reads CSARDSFGPEQFF. The CDR3 region has the DNA TGCAGTGCTAGAGATTCTTTTGGACCCGAGCAGTTCTTC. The chain combines TRBV20-1 with TRBJ2-1; D gene unclear. The CDR3 is 13 amino acids. CDR1 and CDR2 (germline): DFQATT, SNEGSKA (reference sequence). The ends were cut back, 0 bases at V and 10 bases at J, with 13 bases in the middle.

This clonotype showed up many times. This chain joins TRBV2 and TRBJ1-5; D is undetermined. Trimming cost V 4 bases and J 1 base, with 8 bases left between them. The V gene's germline CDR1 is SNHLY and CDR2 FYNNEI. The CDR3 totals 14 residues. In nucleotides, the CDR3 is TGTGCCAGCAGTGGGGTGATAAGCAATCAGCCCCAGCATTTT. Protein product: CASSGVISNQPQHF.

Ten or more counts support this clonotype. The chain is built from TRBV10-3 and TRBJ1-4; 8 bases line up with TRBD1. Germline V gives CDR1 ENHRY, CDR2 SYGVKD. The V segment lost 4 bases and the J segment 15 bases; nucleotides outside the gene matches: 4. The CDR3 consists of 11 residues. The DNA of the CDR3 is TGTGCCATCAGTGCAGGGGGCGAGGTGTTTTTT. This encodes CAISAGGEVFF.

Many counts were recorded for this clonotype. This rearrangement joins TRBV9 to TRBJ2-2, with TRBD2 identical over 7 bases. J was trimmed by 7 bases and V by 0 bases; bases with no gene match: 6. CDR3 size: 15 residues. Per the germline V gene, CDR1 is SGDLS and CDR2 is YYNGEE. This chain's CDR3 is CASSVASGVGGELFF. The CDR3 coding sequence is TGTGCCAGCAGCGTAGCGAGCGGGGTAGGCGGGGAGCTGTTTTTT.

This clonotype was seen repeatedly, ten times or more. V is TRBV3-1 and J is TRBJ1-1; 7 positions agree with TRBD1. The CDR3 totals 16 residues. Germline V gene sequence: CDR1 LGHDT, CDR2 YNNKEL (reference sequence). V was clipped by 1 base and J by 3 bases; unmatched bases: 8. The DNA for the CDR3 is TGTGCCAGCAGCCAAGGGGTCGGGACAGATGACACTGAAGCTTTCTTT. It specifies CASSQGVGTDDTEAFF.

Many counts were recorded for this clonotype. This chain links TRBV27 with TRBJ2-7; D unclear. This CDR3 has 13 amino acids. Trimming left V 6 bases short and J 6 bases short, with 15 bases between. Germline CDR1 and CDR2: MNHEY and SMNVEV (reference sequence). The CDR3, as DNA: TGTGCCAGCAGCCTTTACGTGGGGATCGAGCAGTACTTC. Translated, it gives CASSLYVGIEQYF.

At least ten counts were recorded for this clonotype. This sequence joins TRBV9 and TRBJ1-6; TRBD1 matches at 8 bases. Germline V gives CDR1 SGDLS, CDR2 YYNGEE. The CDR3 spans 14 residues. After removal of 4 bases from V and 5 bases from J, the junction contained 2 bases not matched to a gene. Here the CDR3 reads CASSSTGDNSPLHF. For the CDR3, the DNA is TGTGCCAGCAGCTCGACAGGGGATAATTCACCCCTCCACTTT.

The chain uses TRBV9 and TRBJ2-5, with 8 nucleotides matching TRBD1. Looked up from germline, CDR1 is SGDLS and CDR2 is YYNGEE. Trimming cost V 1 base and J 5 bases; bases outside gene matches: 4. This CDR3 is built from 14 residues. CDR3 residues: CASSVQGADETQYF. DNA of the CDR3: TGTGCCAGCAGCGTACAGGGGGCGGATGAGACCCAGTACTTC. Variable domain in full (rest from reference TRBV9 and TRBJ2-5): DSGVTQTPKHLITATGQRVTLRCSPRSGDLSVYWYQQSLDQGLQFLIQYYNGEERAKGNILERFSAQQFPDLHSELNLSSLELGDSALYFCASSVQGADETQYFGPGTRLLVL.

This clonotype is deemed medium-sized. J is TRBJ1-5 and V is TRBV15, with D uncertain. Trimming cost V 1 base and J 1 base, with 11 bases left between them. CDR1 LNHNV and CDR2 YYDKDF come from the germline V gene (reference sequence). This CDR3 contains 16 residues. The DNA for the CDR3 is TGTGCCACCAGCAGAGGGGCGATGGCCAGCAATCAGCCCCAGCATTTT. This encodes CATSRGAMASNQPQHF.

The sample holds many counts of this clonotype. The chain links TRBV5-1 to TRBJ1-4; D is uncertain. The germline V gene has CDR1 SGHRS and CDR2 YFSETQ. The CDR3 has 13 amino acids. The V end was cut by 3 bases, the J end by 7 bases, with 10 bases between. The CDR3 region is CASSWKDGEKLFF. In nucleotides, the CDR3 is TGCGCCAGCAGCTGGAAGGACGGTGAAAAACTGTTTTTT.

In its sample, this clonotype ranks as medium-sized. J is TRBJ2-1 and V is TRBV2; TRBD1 matches at 7 bases. V trimming: 4 bases; J trimming: 5 bases; junction bases outside the gene matches: 5. CDR1 SNHLY and CDR2 FYNNEI come from the germline V gene. This CDR3 has 14 residues. CDR3 amino acids: CASSGQGADNEQFF. CDR3 DNA: TGTGCCAGCAGTGGACAGGGAGCCGACAATGAGCAGTTCTTC.

This clonotype was counted many times. The rearrangement links TRBV18 to TRBJ2-5; either TRBD1 or TRBD2 may supply D (5 bases each). The CDR3 spans 15 residues. In germline, CDR1 is KGHSH, CDR2 LQKENI. V was cut by 4 bases and J by 0 bases, with 12 bases left in between. The CDR3 spells CASSLAGTYQETQYF. DNA of the CDR3: TGTGCCAGCTCACTAGCTGGGACCTACCAAGAGACCCAGTACTTC.

Comment on this clonotype: This may stem from a read error, because a much larger clone lies one nucleotide away. CDR3 region: CASSRKGGTLGYGYNF. The CDR3 nucleotides read TGTGCCAGCAGCCGGAAAGGGGGGACTCTCGGCTATGGCTACAACTTC. This rearrangement joins TRBV13 to TRBJ1-2; tentatively, D is TRBD1 (6 bases). CDR1 and CDR2 (germline): PRHDT, FYEKMQ (reference sequence). The CDR3 consists of 16 residues.